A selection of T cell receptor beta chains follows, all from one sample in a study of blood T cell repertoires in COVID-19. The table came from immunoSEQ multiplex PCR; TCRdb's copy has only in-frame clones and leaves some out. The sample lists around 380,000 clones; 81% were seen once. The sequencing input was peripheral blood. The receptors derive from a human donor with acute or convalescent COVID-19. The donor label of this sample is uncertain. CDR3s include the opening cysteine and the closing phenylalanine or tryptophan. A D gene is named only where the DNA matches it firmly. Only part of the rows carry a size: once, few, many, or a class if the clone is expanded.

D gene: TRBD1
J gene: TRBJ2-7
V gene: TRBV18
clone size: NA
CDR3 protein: CASSRGGQGGEQYF
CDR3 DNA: TGTGCCAGCTCACGAGGGGGACAGGGGGGCGAGCAGTACTTC

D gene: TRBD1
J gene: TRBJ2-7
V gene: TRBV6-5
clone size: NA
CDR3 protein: CASSNDRGLDEQYF
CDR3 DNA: TGTGCCAGCAGCAATGACAGGGGGCTCGACGAGCAGTACTTC

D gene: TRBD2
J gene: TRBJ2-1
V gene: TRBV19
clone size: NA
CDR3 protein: CASSWRGLAGDEQFF
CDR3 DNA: TGTGCCAGTAGTTGGAGGGGACTAGCGGGAGATGAGCAGTTCTTC

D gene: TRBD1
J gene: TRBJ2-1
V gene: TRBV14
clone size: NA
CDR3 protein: CASSPGQVAFFEQFF
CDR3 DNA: TGTGCCAGCAGCCCTGGACAGGTAGCCTTTTTTGAGCAGTTCTTC

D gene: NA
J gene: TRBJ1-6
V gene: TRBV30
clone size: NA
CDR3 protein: CAWSVVGWGDNSPLHF
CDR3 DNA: TGTGCCTGGAGTGTAGTCGGGTGGGGGGATAATTCACCCCTCCACTTT

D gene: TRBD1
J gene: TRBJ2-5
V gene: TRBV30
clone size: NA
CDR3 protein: CAWTSTGGRETQYF
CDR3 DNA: TGTGCCTGGACTAGCACAGGGGGCCGAGAGACCCAGTACTTC

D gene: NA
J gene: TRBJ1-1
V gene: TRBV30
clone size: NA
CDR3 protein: CACQAGGSAAFF
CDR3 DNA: TGTGCCTGCCAGGCGGGCGGCTCTGCCGCTTTCTTT

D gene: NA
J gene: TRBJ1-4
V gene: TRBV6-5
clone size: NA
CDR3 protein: CASSTRVTTNEKLFF
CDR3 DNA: TGTGCCAGCAGTACCAGGGTAACAACTAATGAAAAACTGTTTTTT

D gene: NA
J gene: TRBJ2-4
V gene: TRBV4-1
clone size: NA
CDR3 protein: CASSQGRGNLYF
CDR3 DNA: TGCGCCAGCAGCCAAGGAAGGGGGAATCTGTACTTC

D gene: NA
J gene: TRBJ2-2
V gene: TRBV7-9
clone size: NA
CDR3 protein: CASNHLLGAANTGELFF
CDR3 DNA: TGTGCCAGCAACCATCTCCTGGGAGCAGCTAACACCGGGGAGCTGTTTTTT

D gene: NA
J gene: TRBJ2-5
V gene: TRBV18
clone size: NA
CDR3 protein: CASSPGSAETQYF
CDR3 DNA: TGTGCCAGCTCACCAGGGTCAGCGGAGACCCAGTACTTC

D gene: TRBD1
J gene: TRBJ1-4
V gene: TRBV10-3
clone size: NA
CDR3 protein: CAISESEQGAF
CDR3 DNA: TGTGCCATCAGTGAGTCGGAACAGGGGGCGTTT

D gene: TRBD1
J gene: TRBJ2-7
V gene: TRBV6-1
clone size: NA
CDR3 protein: CASSETPGQGASEQYF
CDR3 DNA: TGTGCCAGCAGTGAAACCCCGGGACAGGGGGCATCCGAGCAGTACTTC

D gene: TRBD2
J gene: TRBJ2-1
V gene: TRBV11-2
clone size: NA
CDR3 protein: CASSLGLAGGGEQFF
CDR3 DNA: TGTGCCAGCAGCTTGGGACTAGCGGGGGGCGGAGAGCAGTTCTTC

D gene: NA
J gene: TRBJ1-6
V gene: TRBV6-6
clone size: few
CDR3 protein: CASSSSPGFDRSPLHF
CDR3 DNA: TGTGCCAGCAGTAGTTCCCCGGGATTCGACCGTTCACCCCTCCACTTT

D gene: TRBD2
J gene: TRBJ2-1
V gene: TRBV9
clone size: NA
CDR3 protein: CASSASGTSGYNEQFF
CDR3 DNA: TGTGCCAGCAGCGCCTCCGGGACTAGCGGATACAATGAGCAGTTCTTC

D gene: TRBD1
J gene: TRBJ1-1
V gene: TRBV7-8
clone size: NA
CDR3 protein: CASSPRQGRGTEAFF
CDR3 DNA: TGTGCCAGCAGCCCACGACAGGGTCGTGGCACTGAAGCTTTCTTT

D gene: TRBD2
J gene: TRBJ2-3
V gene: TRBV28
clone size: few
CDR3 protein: CASSSWTSGGATDTQYF
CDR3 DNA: TGTGCCAGCAGTTCCTGGACTAGCGGGGGGGCCACAGATACGCAGTATTTT